Listed here are 20 T cell receptor beta chains from one sample, sequenced in a study of T cell responses to AZD1222 COVID-19 vaccine. The table came from immunoSEQ multiplex PCR; TCRdb's copy has only in-frame clones and leaves some out. This table holds some 140,000 clones, roughly nine tenths found once. The material was peripheral blood, obtained on day 0 of AZD1222 vaccination. These receptors all come from an adult in good health.

The chain is built from TRBV28 and TRBJ2-1, with D unclear. Germline V gene lookup returns CDR1 MDHEN and CDR2 SYDVKM. This CDR3 has 14 amino acids. V lost 5 bases and J lost 4, with 12 bases in between. CDR3 protein: CASSGFDGYNEQFF. In DNA form, the CDR3 reads TGTGCCAGCAGTGGCTTCGACGGATACAATGAGCAGTTCTTC.

This clone was detected once. The rearrangement links TRBV19 to TRBJ1-3; tentatively, D is TRBD1 (5 bases). The CDR3 extends over 16 amino acids. The V gene lost 7 bases and the J gene lost 0 bases, with 16 bases spanning the gap. Per germline, CDR1 LNHDA and CDR2 SQIVND (reference sequence). CDR3 protein: CASTLGRPNSGNTIYF. CDR3 DNA sequence: TGTGCCAGTACCTTGGGACGCCCGAACTCTGGAAACACCATATATTTT.

This clone was recorded once. The V gene is TRBV27, the J gene TRBJ2-5; D remains unclear. Trimming shortened V by 6 bases and J by 4 bases, and 12 bases separated the two germline ends. CDR1 MNHEY and CDR2 SMNVEV come from the germline V gene (reference sequence). The CDR3 has 13 amino acids. The CDR3 is CASSNLVRETQYF. CDR3 in DNA: TGTGCCAGCAGCAACCTGGTCCGAGAGACCCAGTACTTC.

The chain recombines TRBV7-2 with TRBJ1-5, with 8 bases fitting TRBD1. Germline-derived CDR1 and CDR2 are SGHTA and FQGNSA. The ends lost 3 bases at V and 5 bases at J; junction bases unmatched: 6. This CDR3 spans 15 amino acids. The chain's CDR3 is CASSFRTGRDQPQHF. Here the CDR3 DNA reads TGTGCCAGCAGCTTTAGGACAGGGAGGGATCAGCCCCAGCATTTT.

The V gene is TRBV28, the J gene TRBJ1-2; D not resolved. The germline V and J ends were trimmed by 7 bases and 0 bases, with 6 bases remaining between them. CDR1 MDHEN and CDR2 SYDVKM come from the germline V gene. The CDR3 is 12 residues long. CDR3 loop: CASKIPNYGYTF. CDR3 in DNA: TGTGCCAGCAAAATCCCTAACTATGGCTACACCTTC.

V usage is TRBV4-1 and J usage is TRBJ2-4; 7 nucleotides agree with TRBD2. There are 15 residues in the CDR3. V gave up 4 bases and J gave up 0 bases; unmatched junction bases: 3. CDR1 MGHRA and CDR2 YSYEKL come from the germline V gene. This CDR3 is CASSRAGLAKNIQYF. As DNA, the CDR3 is TGCGCCAGCAGCCGAGCGGGGCTAGCCAAAAACATTCAGTACTTC.

The chain is built from TRBV28 and TRBJ1-1; 8 bases align to TRBD1. The V segment lost 10 bases and the J segment 0 bases; nucleotides outside the gene matches: 13. The germline CDR1 and CDR2 sequences are MDHEN and SYDVKM. CDR3 length: 16 residues. The CDR3 nucleotides read TGTGCCATCCGGGACAGGTCCCTAACTTTGAACACTGAAGCTTTCTTT. This sequence encodes CAIRDRSLTLNTEAFF.

The CDR3 sequence is CASSAQKRDREDWAEAFF. As DNA, the CDR3 is TGTGCCAGCAGCGCACAAAAAAGGGACAGGGAGGACTGGGCTGAAGCTTTCTTT. This rearrangement joins TRBV21-1 to TRBJ1-1; the table assigns TRBD1, which was not confirmed against the DNA. TRBV21-1 is a recognized pseudogene. The CDR3 extends over 18 amino acids.

The chain recombines TRBV2 with TRBJ2-7; D not certain. The CDR3 consists of 14 residues. Per germline, CDR1 SNHLY and CDR2 FYNNEI. Trimming stripped 3 bases from V and 3 bases from J, with 12 bases between. The CDR3 sequence: CASSDWRPNYEQYF. CDR3 in DNA: TGTGCCAGCAGTGACTGGCGTCCTAACTACGAGCAGTACTTC.

The chain is built from TRBV5-1 and TRBJ2-4, with D perhaps TRBD1 (5 bases). The CDR3 length is 14 residues. CDR1 is SGHRS and CDR2 is YFSETQ in the germline V gene. Trimming stripped 0 bases from V and 9 bases from J, with 13 bases between. The DNA for the CDR3 is TGCGCCAGCAGCTTGGATCCAGGGTTGGGCATTCAGTACTTC. It specifies CASSLDPGLGIQYF.

CDR3 DNA sequence: TGTGCCAGCAGCTCTAATGGACAGGGGTGGTTCTTC. The encoded protein is CASSSNGQGWFF. The chain couples TRBV6-5 to TRBJ2-1, with 9 nucleotides matching TRBD1. The trim removed 6 bases at V and 15 bases at J, leaving 9 bases unmatched. This CDR3 contains 12 residues. CDR1 is MNHEY and CDR2 is SVGAGI in the germline V gene.

The chain combines TRBV6-5 with TRBJ1-2, with D possibly being TRBD1 (6 bases). V was trimmed by 4 bases and J by 2 bases, leaving 8 bases between them. Per germline, CDR1 MNHEY and CDR2 SVGAGI. The CDR3 is made up of 13 amino acids. The CDR3 DNA sequence: TGTGCCAGCAGTTTGGGACAAAACTATGGCTACACCTTC. As protein: CASSLGQNYGYTF.

This sequence joins TRBV6-2 or TRBV6-3 and TRBJ2-7, with 11 bases that match TRBD1. The germline V gene encodes CDR1 MNHEY and CDR2 SVGEGT. The CDR3 is 16 residues long. V shed 5 bases, J shed 0 bases, and the junction held 6 bases outside the gene matches. Here the CDR3 reads CASSPGQGANSYEQYF. The CDR3 DNA sequence: TGTGCCAGCAGTCCCGGACAGGGGGCCAACTCCTACGAGCAGTACTTC.

The genes are TRBV4-3 and TRBJ1-6; TRBD1 matches 7 bases. The CDR3 is 14 amino acids. CDR1 LGHNA and CDR2 YSLEER come from the germline V gene. J gave up 10 bases and V 2 bases, and 5 bases lay outside the gene matches. The CDR3 sequence is CASSQKQGQSPLHF. CDR3 nucleotide sequence: TGCGCCAGCAGCCAAAAACAGGGGCAATCACCCCTCCACTTT.

The table lists this clone with a count of one. The V and J genes are TRBV11-2 and TRBJ1-3, with 7 bases matching TRBD1. V trimming: 0 bases; J trimming: 8 bases; junction bases outside the gene matches: 13. The CDR3 is made up of 17 amino acids. Germline V gene sequence: CDR1 SGHAT, CDR2 FQNNGV. The chain's CDR3 is CASSLDRETGWEDTIYF. The CDR3 nucleotides read TGTGCCAGCAGCTTAGATCGGGAGACAGGGTGGGAAGACACCATATATTTT. Based on the CDR3 plus reference TRBV11-2 and TRBJ1-3, the full variable domain is EAGVAQSPRYKIIEKRQSVAFWCNPISGHATLYWYQQILGQGPKLLIQFQNNGVVDDSQLPKDRFSAERLKGVDSTLKIQPAKLEDSAVYLCASSLDRETGWEDTIYFGEGSWLTVV.

The chain couples TRBV2 to TRBJ2-3, with D uncertain. The CDR3 length is 17 residues. V lost 2 bases to trimming and J lost 0 bases, with 15 bases between them. The germline V gene has CDR1 SNHLY and CDR2 FYNNEI. The CDR3 DNA reads TGTGCCAGCAGTGAATACTTGCAGATGACTAGCACAGATACGCAGTATTTT. Amino acids: CASSEYLQMTSTDTQYF.

The chain joins TRBV15 to TRBJ1-2, with a tentative D call TRBD1 (6 bases). The CDR3 covers 12 residues. V was clipped by 5 bases and J by 4 bases, with 8 bases between them. The V gene's germline CDR1 is LNHNV and CDR2 YYDKDF (reference sequence). CDR3 amino acids: CATSRDTYGYTF. CDR3 coding DNA: TGTGCCACCAGCCGGGACACCTATGGCTACACCTTC. The whole variable domain, remainder taken from reference TRBV15 and TRBJ1-2, is DAMVIQNPRYQVTQFGKPVTLSCSQTLNHNVMYWYQQKSSQAPKLLFHYYDKDFNNEADTPDNFQSRRPNTSFCFLDIRSPGLGDTAMYLCATSRDTYGYTFGSGTRLTVV.

This chain joins TRBV28 and TRBJ2-7, with D possibly matching TRBD2 (5 bases). Germline V lookup: CDR1 MDHEN, CDR2 SYDVKM. The CDR3 spans 15 residues. V dropped 7 bases and J dropped 7 bases, with 23 bases sitting between them. DNA for the CDR3: TGTGCCAGCATAGAGGCGGGCGGATCAAAAAGGGAGCAGTACTTC. Translating it yields CASIEAGGSKREQYF.

The rearrangement joins TRBV6-5 to TRBJ1-2; D unclear. This CDR3 is built from 15 residues. V shed 6 bases and J shed 8 bases, with 22 bases lying between them. Germline V lookup: CDR1 MNHEY, CDR2 SVGAGI. Written as DNA, the CDR3 is TGTGCCAGCAGCTCCGGCGGGGAAATACTTGGAGGCTACACCTTC. It yields the protein CASSSGGEILGGYTF.

The chain has TRBV15 and TRBJ1-1; 7 nucleotides agree with TRBD1. J lost 5 bases, V lost 3 bases, and 9 bases had no gene match. The germline gives CDR1 LNHNV, CDR2 YYDKDF (reference sequence). This CDR3 spans 15 amino acids. Written as DNA, the CDR3 is TGTGCCACCAGCAGGGGACAGATGACAGGGACTGAAGCTTTCTTT. Its protein product is CATSRGQMTGTEAFF.